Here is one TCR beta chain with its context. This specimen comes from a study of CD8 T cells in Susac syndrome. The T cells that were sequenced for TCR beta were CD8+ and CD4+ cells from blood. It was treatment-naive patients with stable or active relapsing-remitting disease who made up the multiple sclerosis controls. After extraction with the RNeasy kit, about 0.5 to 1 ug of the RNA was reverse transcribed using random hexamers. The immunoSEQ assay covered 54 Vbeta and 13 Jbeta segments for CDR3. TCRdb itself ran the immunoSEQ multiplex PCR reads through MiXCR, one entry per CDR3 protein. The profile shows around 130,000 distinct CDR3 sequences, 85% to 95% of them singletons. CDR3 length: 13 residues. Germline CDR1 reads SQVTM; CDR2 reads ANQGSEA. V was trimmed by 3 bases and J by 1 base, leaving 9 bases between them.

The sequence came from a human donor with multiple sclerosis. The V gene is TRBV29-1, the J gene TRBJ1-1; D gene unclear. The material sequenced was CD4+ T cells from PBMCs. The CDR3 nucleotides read TGCAGCGTTGATAACGGTCGGAACACTGAAGCTTTCTTT. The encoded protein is CSVDNGRNTEAFF.